This TCR beta chain was obtained from a study of cytomegalovirus exposure and HLA in healthy donors (TCRdb year 2017). Concerning the study at large: An earlier analysis of roughly 570 of the donors reported 250 to 350 Gb of sequence data and 117 million unique TCR beta sequences obtained from about 179 million T cells. To decide whether each TCR beta V gene segment behaved as functional or pseudogenic, an earlier analysis of over 500 of the donors relied on high-throughput TCR beta sequencing. The later analysis used no new phenotypic data to find candidate immune exposures, relying instead on TCR beta sequences and their occurrence across donors. In a later analysis, previously published TCR beta repertoires from 600 to 850 donors were re-analyzed and high-resolution HLA genotyping was added so that TCR occurrence patterns could be studied. Of the roughly 400 genotyped donors, approximately 83% fell in the genetic ancestry cluster associated with self-reported Caucasian donors. Roughly 300 gigabases of sequencing data and tens of millions of unique TCR sequences were included in an early release covering several hundred HLA-typed donors. A later genetic analysis took genome-wide SNP genotypes for about 55% of the roughly 700 donors and used that subset as a discovery cohort. HLA typing covered class I and class II loci at four-digit resolution. All discovery cohort repertoires had been generated using a single sequencing platform. Among several hundred genotyped donors of the cohort, an average of roughly 230,000 unique TCR beta nucleotide sequences was sequenced per donor, of which 15% to 20% were non-productive. The study was designed to test whether signatures of past pathogen exposure could be identified by cataloging public T cell receptors. High-throughput TCR immunosequencing, statistical association of individual TCRs with disease status, and machine learning were combined to predict cytomegalovirus infection status. A separate validation cohort of over a hundred different subjects was used in addition to the roughly 700-subject first cohort. Using immunosequencing, the study profiled T cell repertoires from 500 to 800 subjects and related those repertoires to cytomegalovirus serostatus. Donor age, sex, ethnicity and CMV serostatus were compiled together with the repertoire data. Typing coverage differed by locus: A, B, C, DRB1 and DQB1 were typed in about 620-630 donors, DQA1 in about 560, DPA1 in approximately 600, and DPB1 in 472. About five DR-DQ haplotypes were treated as single units for association and clustering because of strong linkage in the cohort. Broader findings and caveats from the paper: Most TCR sequences were seen in very few donors, while some public TCRs were found in many individuals. For the cohort, immune exposure information was limited to CMV serostatus. In a later analysis, TCR association rates were found to vary across HLA loci, with the most associated TCRs seen for DRB1 alleles and the fewest for HLA-C alleles. The authors suggested that the approach could potentially be generalized to other disease states and immunological phenotypes. Several of the top co-occurrence clusters appeared to be linked to parvovirus B19, influenza, CMV and Epstein-Barr virus, according to a later analysis. In an earlier analysis of several hundred of the donors, most TCR beta V segments were observed in productive rearrangements about 87% or about 30% of the time, broadly matching IMGT annotations. The study listed 150 to 200 TCR beta chains as associated with cytomegalovirus. According to a later genetic analysis, donors in an Asian-associated ancestry cluster had fewer N-insertions in productive TCRs than the roughly 670-donor mean. The presence/absence analyses assumed that sequencing depth was roughly uniform across donors, and that assumption may not be true. A few of the identified cytomegalovirus-associated TCR beta chains were confirmed in vitro to be specific for cytomegalovirus antigens. Because counts were too low, around 17 rarely observed V segments, including chromosome 9 orphons, were left out of the earlier analysis of 587 of the donors. Only TCR beta chains were sequenced in this cohort, and the absence of alpha or paired-chain data limited detectable features. Correlated functional status among segregating V segments might reflect linkage disequilibrium, but an unknown experimental factor could not be ruled out. In both the original and validation cohorts, the classifier was reported to diagnose cytomegalovirus status with high specificity and sensitivity. In a later analysis, HLA-associated TCR beta chains were found to be more clonally expanded and to have lower generation probabilities than equally common non-associated chains. In a later analysis, most CMV-associated TCR beta chains were found to appear HLA-restricted, with HLA associations seemingly driven largely by CMV exposure. In a later genetic analysis, a missense DCLRE1C variant was associated with V-gene and J-gene trimming of TCR beta chains, and the association was replicated in an independent cohort. Because HLA typing was unavailable for some donors at each locus, only the typed subset was used in association tests. A cluster of highly shared sequence variants was judged likely to represent a technical artifact of the sequencing pipeline. Specific HLA alleles were associated with over 15,000 TCR beta sequences at a false discovery rate of 0.05 in a later analysis. A further reported finding was that TCR beta sequences accurately predicted the HLA-A and HLA-B alleles for most subjects in the first cohort. Assigning TCR associations to individual alleles was difficult when HLA alleles, especially DR and DQ, strongly co-occurred.

Preparation of the library involved the immunoSEQ multiplex PCR assay. A mixture of 60 forward primers for TCR Vbeta segments and 13 reverse primers for TCR Jbeta segments was used in the multiplex PCR. Amplification of the CDR3 region of rearranged TCR beta genes was performed with a multiplex PCR assay on genomic DNA. The amplified TCR beta libraries were sequenced on the Illumina HiSeq System as 87-base-pair reads. The paper's processing steps were these. A later analysis tallied roughly 80 million unique TCR beta chains across the 640 or so repertoires, and about 10 million of those chains were shared by two or more donors. A nearest-neighbor algorithm error-corrected the raw reads and collapsed the reads into unique sequences, merging closely related sequences to remove PCR and sequencing errors. Alignment of CDR3 sequences to IMGT reference sequences was used to assign V, D and J gene segments. For a sequence to be retained, a match of at least six nucleotides was required to both a V gene segment and a J gene segment. Rearrangements were called productive when the CDR3 lacked stop codons and stayed in frame with V and J; all others were non-productive. CDR3 was defined by IMGT convention, running from the second conserved V-encoded cysteine to the conserved J-encoded phenylalanine. The earlier analysis of 550 to 650 of the donors excluded any sequence lacking an unambiguous match to a single V gene segment. An earlier analysis of a few hundred of the donors classified V segments as functional when productive rearrangements were above 56.7% and as segregating when the standard deviation between donors was above 5%. A statistical classification framework was developed to diagnose cytomegalovirus status using the catalog of TCR beta chain sequences. V and J gene assignment, in a later analysis, came from comparing TCR nucleotide sequences with IMGT/GENE-DB human TR gene sequences. The TCRdist pipeline was used in a later analysis to assign CDR3 sequences and most-parsimonious VDJ recombination scenarios. In a later analysis, each TCR beta chain was defined by its CDR3 amino acid sequence together with its V-gene family, and reads lacking a unique V-gene family were excluded. To address suspected cross-contamination and a sequencing artifact, a later analysis removed several hundred highly shared, low-generation-probability nucleotide sequences. In a later analysis, a clonal expansion index for each public chain was calculated from normalized within-repertoire ranks of inferred template counts. A later analysis computed generation probabilities with a VDJ recombination model fitted to out-of-frame rearrangements, and checked the results against IGoR. A later analysis scored TCR-TCR, TCR-HLA and TCR-CMV co-occurrence with hypergeometric tests, applying a repertoire-size bias correction to TCR pairs. In a later analysis, false discovery rates were estimated by permuting HLA or CMV assignments 20 times. In a later analysis, co-occurring TCRs were grouped using DBSCAN, and TCRdist sequence similarity was added for clustering within HLA-allele-positive subsets. Repertoires with fewer than 30,000 or more than 120,000 public chains, plus five repertoires with anomalous nucleotide sharing, were excluded from co-occurrence clustering. Entries here come from immuneACCESS through TCRdb and include only in-frame sequences with V and J called. Some clones fail to appear in such tables; in the studies checked, an unresolved V gene covers under half of the shortfall, and the cause of the remainder is unknown. V and J calls and clone size are as listed in that table; D and trimming were resolved from the DNA. The sample table shows roughly 120,000 clones, and 60% to 70% are seen once. Over 8.5% of the sample is in the top ten clones.

Concerning this clone: This receptor's antigen is unknown. Within one base of it there is no much larger clone, and no base qualities were kept.

The cohort consisted of hundreds of healthy bone marrow donors. All cohort members were sampled while nominally healthy, although unrecorded immune exposures were likely present. The donor was CMV seropositive and was included in the group of 250 to 300 seropositive cohort members. A peripheral blood sample was provided by each donor, and peripheral blood mononuclear cells were used for TCR beta sequencing. The Qiagen DNeasy Blood Extraction Kit was used to extract genomic DNA from the blood cell samples. This sequence originates from a woman aged 40 to 50 in good health and CMV-seropositive. The specimen was PBMCs.

CDR3 protein: CATSTSGRDGTDTQYF. The nucleotide sequence reads TGTGCCACCAGCACTAGCGGGAGGGACGGCACAGATACGCAGTATTTT. The chain uses TRBV15 and TRBJ2-3; the central 12 bases match TRBD2. As encoded in the germline V gene (reference sequence), CDR1 is LNHNV while CDR2 is YYDKDF. Taken from cysteine to phenylalanine, the CDR3 has 16 residues. Of all the DNA, just the CDR3 is kept, 48 bases in frame from base 1. The junction shows trimming of 4 bases on V and 1 base on J, and the gene matches do not reach 3 bases of it.